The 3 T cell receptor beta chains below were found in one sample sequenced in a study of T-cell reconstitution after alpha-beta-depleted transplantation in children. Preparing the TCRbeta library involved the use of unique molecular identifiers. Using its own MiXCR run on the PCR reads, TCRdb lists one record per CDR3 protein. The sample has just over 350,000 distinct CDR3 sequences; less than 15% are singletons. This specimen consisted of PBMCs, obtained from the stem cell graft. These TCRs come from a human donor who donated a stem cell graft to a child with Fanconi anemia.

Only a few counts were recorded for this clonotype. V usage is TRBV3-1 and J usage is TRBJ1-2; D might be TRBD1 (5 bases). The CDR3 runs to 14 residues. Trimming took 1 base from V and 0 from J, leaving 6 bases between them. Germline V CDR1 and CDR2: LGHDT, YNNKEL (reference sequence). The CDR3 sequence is CASSQGDPNYGYTF. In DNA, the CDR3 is TGTGCCAGCAGCCAAGGGGACCCTAACTATGGCTACACCTTC.

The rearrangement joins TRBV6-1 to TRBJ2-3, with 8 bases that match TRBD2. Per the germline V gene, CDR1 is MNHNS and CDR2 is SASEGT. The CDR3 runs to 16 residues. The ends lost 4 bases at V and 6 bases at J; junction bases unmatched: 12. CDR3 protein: CASSASTSGEGDTQYF. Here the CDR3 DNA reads TGTGCCAGCAGTGCCTCTACTAGCGGAGAAGGGGATACGCAGTATTTT.

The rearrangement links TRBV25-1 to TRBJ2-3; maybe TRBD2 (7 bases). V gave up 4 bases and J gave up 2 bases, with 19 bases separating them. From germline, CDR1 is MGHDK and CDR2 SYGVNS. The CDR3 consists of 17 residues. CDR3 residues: CASSAWGRGRDTDTQYF. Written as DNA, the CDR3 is TGTGCCAGCAGTGCTTGGGGAAGGGGGAGGGACACAGATACGCAGTATTTT.